The present T cell receptor beta chain was sequenced within a study of human T cells and chemical hapten exposure. Study-level information: Throughout the roughly 25-week study, diphenylcyclopropenone was applied weekly to the patients' scalps.

The CDR3 extends over 14 amino acids. The germline gives CDR1 LGHDT, CDR2 YNNKEL (reference sequence). V dropped 5 bases and J dropped 6; count of bases not matched to a gene: 9. This sample's time point: pre-sensitization, week 0. Treatment: therapeutic diphenylcyclopropenone sensitization with weekly scalp DPC. This clonotype was counted ten times or more. During construction of the library, unique molecular identifiers were attached to individual cDNA molecules for quantitative, reproducible TCR counting. One entry per CDR3 protein, called by TCRdb with MiXCR from the RACE reads. The sample comprises 45,000 to 60,000 distinct CDR3 sequences, roughly a tenth of which are singletons, and 13% to 15% rests with the top ten.

The V and J genes are TRBV3-1 and TRBJ1-1, with 7 bases fitting TRBD1. The TCR sequence derives from a middle-aged woman with alopecia areata. Some clones in this sample may be carry-over from other donors' samples. The sample was whole blood, taken in connection with sensitization to the hapten diphenylcyclopropenone (DPC). DNA for the CDR3: TGTGCCAGCAGCACGACAGGGCTAGGGTCTGAAGCTTTCTTT. Encoded protein: CASSTTGLGSEAFF.